What follows is one T cell receptor beta chain and its context. Its target is unknown. Germline V lookup: CDR1 ENHRY, CDR2 SYGVKD. V was cut by 2 bases and J by 9 bases, with 14 bases left in between. This CDR3 region has 14 residues. This sample is drawn from a study of blood T cells in healthy people across ages. The authors ran a second PCR of 7 to 11 cycles using a sample-barcoded 5' primer and a J-beta primer mix. TCRdb reprocessed the 5' RACE reads via MiXCR and lists one record per CDR3 protein. In the table there are just over 800,000 distinct CDR3 sequences, about 59% of which are singletons. Study observations and caveats: Diversity was estimated from one million T cells, and these estimates were considered underestimates. Lack of knowledge of donor CMV status possibly confounded expanded clonotype changes. Significant beta diversity loss was already apparent by age approximately 42, declining roughly linearly.

Each sample yielded at least 6 micrograms of PBMC total RNA. The source is a man younger than 45 in good health. Material: blood. This sequence joins TRBV10-3 and TRBJ2-1; D gene uncertain. CDR3 in amino acids: CAISEAGVPGEQFF. In nucleotides, the CDR3 is TGTGCCATCAGTGAGGCCGGCGTACCGGGTGAGCAGTTCTTC.